This T cell receptor beta chain was profiled in a study of blood T cell repertoires in COVID-19. At the level of the study: The United States, Italy and Spain supplied acute and convalescent COVID-19 samples.

Clones were sequenced by immunoSEQ multiplex PCR, and TCRdb holds only the in-frame ones, with some missing. The table shows approximately 180,000 clones, with approximately 85% occurring only once. Participants came from fewer than 25 US areas, aged about 18 to 89 years. The study counted Cohort 3 donors as recovered given two negative PCRs, clearance, or symptom resolution. From germline, CDR1 is MNHNS and CDR2 SASEGT. V shed 1 base and J 1 base; nucleotides not matched to a gene: 2. This CDR3 has 16 residues. The material sequenced was PBMCs or T cells enriched from blood (not recorded which). This clonotype was obtained from a man in his forties or fifties who had recovered from COVID-19. The gene calls are TRBV6-1 and TRBJ2-5, with 11 positions matching TRBD2. The CDR3 protein is CASSEVLAGGQETQYF. CDR3 nucleotide sequence: TGTGCCAGCAGTGAAGTTCTAGCGGGGGGCCAAGAGACCCAGTACTTC.